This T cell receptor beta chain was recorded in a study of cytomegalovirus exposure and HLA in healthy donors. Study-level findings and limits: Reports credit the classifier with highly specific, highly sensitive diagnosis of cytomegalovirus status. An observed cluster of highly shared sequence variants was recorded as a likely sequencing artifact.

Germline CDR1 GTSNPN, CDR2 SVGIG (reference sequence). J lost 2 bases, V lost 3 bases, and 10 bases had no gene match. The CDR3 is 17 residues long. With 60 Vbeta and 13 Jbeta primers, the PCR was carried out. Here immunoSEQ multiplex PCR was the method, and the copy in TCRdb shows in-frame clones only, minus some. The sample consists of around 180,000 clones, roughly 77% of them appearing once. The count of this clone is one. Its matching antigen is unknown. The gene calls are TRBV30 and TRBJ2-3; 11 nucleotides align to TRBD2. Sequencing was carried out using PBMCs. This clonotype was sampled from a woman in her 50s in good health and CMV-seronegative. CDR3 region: CAWSGLAGLPATDTQYF. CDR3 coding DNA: TGTGCCTGGAGCGGACTAGCGGGTCTTCCTGCCACAGATACGCAGTATTTT.